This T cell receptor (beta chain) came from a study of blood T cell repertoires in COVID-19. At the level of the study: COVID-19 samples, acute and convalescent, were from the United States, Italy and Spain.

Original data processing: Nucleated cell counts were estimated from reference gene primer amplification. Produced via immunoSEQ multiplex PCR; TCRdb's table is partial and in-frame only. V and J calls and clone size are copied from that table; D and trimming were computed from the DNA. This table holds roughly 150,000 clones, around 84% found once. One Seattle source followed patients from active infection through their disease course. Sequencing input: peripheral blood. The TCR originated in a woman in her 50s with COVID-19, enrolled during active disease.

The CDR3 coding sequence is TGTGCCAGCAGCTCAGGACAGGGGATGAACACTGAAGCTTTCTTT. Its translation is CASSSGQGMNTEAFF. This chain uses TRBV7-2 with TRBJ1-1; TRBD1 aligns across 9 bases. The V gene's germline CDR1 is SGHTA and CDR2 FQGNSA. Germline trimming cut 4 bases from V and 0 bases from J; bases unmatched to any gene: 3. CDR3 size: 15 residues.